This T cell receptor beta chain comes out of a study of neurological immune-mediated disorders. The CDR3 is made up of 14 amino acids. Germline V gene lookup returns CDR1 SGHDT and CDR2 YYEEEE. Trimming took 3 bases from V and 9 from J; bases not matched to a gene: 12. The time point here: longitudinal time-point 1 (baseline). This clonotype was seen at least ten times. In TCRdb, the 5' RACE reads were re-called with MiXCR into one record per CDR3 protein. Here the sample spans some 37,000 distinct CDR3 sequences, about 3.2% being singletons. This TCR derives from a woman aged 55-70 years with multiple sclerosis. Sequencing used PBMCs. The V gene is TRBV5-6, the J gene TRBJ2-7; 7 bases agree with TRBD1. CDR3 nucleotide sequence: TGTGCCAGCAGCTCACCGGGACAGCGCTTTGGGCAGTACTTC. It encodes CASSSPGQRFGQYF.